A single sample gave rise to the 12 T cell receptor beta chains below, sequenced in a study of PD-1 blockade in mismatch repair-deficient tumors (TCRdb year 2017). The method behind the library was the immunoSEQ multiplex PCR assay. Not all clones reach the TCRdb copy of this immuneACCESS table, which keeps in-frame sequences only. Checked studies attribute under half of the gap to unresolved V genes and leave the rest unexplained. The sample table contains some 120,000 clones; only one count was recorded for roughly 86% of them. The top ten hold approximately 13% of the sample. Sample: peripheral blood, taken 44 weeks after starting pembrolizumab. These receptors were taken from an adult with mismatch repair-deficient cancer.

The gene calls are TRBV10-3 and TRBJ2-1; 7 bases line up with TRBD2. After removal of 0 bases from V and 4 bases from J, the junction contained 6 bases not matched to a gene. The CDR3 is made up of 16 amino acids. Germline V CDR1 and CDR2: ENHRY, SYGVKD. In DNA form, the CDR3 reads TGTGCCATCAGTGAGTCTGGTGGGAGGGATTACAATGAGCAGTTCTTC. Amino acids: CAISESGGRDYNEQFF.

This clone was found once. This chain connects TRBV6-6 to TRBJ1-2; D is uncertain. The CDR3 runs to 13 residues. V lost 2 bases and J lost 3, with 7 bases in between. The germline V gene encodes CDR1 MNHNY and CDR2 SVGAGI (reference sequence). In nucleotides, the CDR3 is TGTGCCAGCAGTTACAGCATCGACTATGGCTACACCTTC. Protein product: CASSYSIDYGYTF.

The chain has TRBV27 and TRBJ2-1; D could derive from TRBD1 or TRBD2 (5 bases each). The germline gives CDR1 MNHEY, CDR2 SMNVEV (reference sequence). This CDR3 is 14 amino acids long. The germline V and J ends were trimmed by 6 bases and 4 bases, with 13 bases remaining between them. The CDR3 region has the DNA TGTGCCAGCAGGGGGGTTGGCGCATACAATGAGCAGTTCTTC. This gives the protein CASRGVGAYNEQFF.

In its sample, this clone was seen a few times. The chain combines TRBV2 with TRBJ1-5; no clear D gene. CDR3 size: 14 residues. The germline V gene has CDR1 SNHLY and CDR2 FYNNEI. V was cut by 5 bases and J by 0 bases, with 8 bases left in between. The CDR3 DNA sequence: TGTGCCAGCAGTAAAGATACTAGCAATCAGCCCCAGCATTTT. It specifies CASSKDTSNQPQHF.

The V gene is TRBV4-3, the J gene TRBJ2-3, with 15 bases aligning to TRBD2. The CDR3 loop spans 16 amino acids. Looked up from germline, CDR1 is LGHNA and CDR2 is YSLEER. Trimming at V came to 4 bases and at J to 6 bases, leaving 5 bases not matched to a gene. The CDR3 loop reads CASSPGLAGGRDTQYF. The CDR3 DNA reads as TGCGCCAGCAGCCCGGGACTAGCGGGAGGTCGGGATACGCAGTATTTT.

This clone rates as medium-sized (0.01 to 0.1%). This rearrangement joins TRBV6-5 to TRBJ2-7, with D possibly TRBD1 on 5 matching bases. CDR3 length: 15 amino acids. Trimming took 0 bases from V and 0 from J, leaving 9 bases between them. Germline V gene sequence: CDR1 MNHEY, CDR2 SVGAGI. CDR3 nucleotide sequence: TGTGCCAGCAGTTACTCGGTCGACAGCTCCTACGAGCAGTACTTC. Translated, it gives CASSYSVDSSYEQYF.

V usage is TRBV4-1 and J usage is TRBJ2-1; 7 bases are a match to TRBD2. The CDR3 extends over 15 amino acids. Looked up from germline, CDR1 is MGHRA and CDR2 is YSYEKL. V lost 0 bases, J lost 8 bases, and 7 bases stayed unmatched. CDR3 bases: TGCGCCAGCAGCCAAGACCCAGCGGGAAGGGATGAGCAGTTCTTC. Translating it yields CASSQDPAGRDEQFF.

V gene TRBV6-5 combines with J gene TRBJ2-1, with TRBD2 identical over 14 bases. The germline gives CDR1 MNHEY, CDR2 SVGAGI. CDR3 length equals 16 residues. Germline trimming cut 4 bases from V and 5 bases from J; bases unmatched to any gene: 4. This CDR3 is CASSSPGLAGDNEQFF. In DNA form, the CDR3 reads TGTGCCAGCAGTTCCCCGGGACTAGCGGGAGACAATGAGCAGTTCTTC.

V gene TRBV2 combines with J gene TRBJ2-5; D uncertain. Trimming pared 7 bases from V and 3 bases from J, leaving 6 bases between. Germline CDR1 SNHLY, CDR2 FYNNEI. This CDR3 spans 11 amino acids. The CDR3 DNA reads TGTGCCAGCACGCCCGAAGAGACCCAGTACTTC. It specifies CASTPEETQYF.

This rearrangement joins TRBV7-9 to TRBJ2-5; the match to TRBD2 covers 9 bases. J gave up 1 base and V 4 bases, and 4 bases lay outside the gene matches. This CDR3 contains 15 residues. From germline, CDR1 is SEHNR and CDR2 FQNEAQ (reference sequence). As DNA, the CDR3 is TGTGCCAGCAGCTATAGCGGGAGTTCCCAAGAGACCCAGTACTTC. Protein: CASSYSGSSQETQYF.

This chain joins TRBV6-5 and TRBJ2-7; D is possibly TRBD1 or TRBD2 (6 bases each). The CDR3 has 15 amino acids. V lost 0 bases and J lost 4, with 13 bases in between. Germline CDR1 is MNHEY and CDR2 is SVGAGI. CDR3 nucleotides: TGTGCCAGCAGTTACTCCGGCAGGGGAGGTTACGAGCAGTACTTC. This encodes CASSYSGRGGYEQYF.

The J gene is TRBJ1-1, the V gene TRBV18; D call uncertain. Germline V gene data show CDR1 as KGHSH and CDR2 as LQKENI. The CDR3 spans 13 residues. Trimming took 3 bases from V and 0 from J, leaving 5 bases between them. CDR3 residues: CASSPSVNTEAFF. CDR3 bases: TGTGCCAGCTCACCGTCGGTGAACACTGAAGCTTTCTTT.